This entry lists 25 T cell receptor beta chains sequenced from one sample in a study of T-cell memory formation after mild COVID-19. TCRdb re-called the 5' RACE reads with MiXCR, one entry per CDR3 protein. In the table there are approximately 570,000 distinct CDR3 sequences, about a sixth of which are singletons. Sequenced input: PBMCs or a T cell subset sorted from them (not recorded which). These receptors were taken from an adult woman who had mild COVID-19 (a few samples of this study predate the infection). Cell type and time point are not known.

In this sample, this clonotype turned up a few times. The chain employs TRBV12-3 or TRBV12-4 and TRBJ2-1; tentatively, D is TRBD1 or TRBD2 (6 bases each). This CDR3 is 15 amino acids long. The ends were cut back, 4 bases at V and 3 bases at J, with 13 bases in the middle. The CDR3 nucleotides read TGTGCCAGCAGTTGGGCCGGGGGCGTCTACAATGAGCAGTTCTTC. Translation gives CASSWAGGVYNEQFF.

This chain connects TRBV7-2 to TRBJ2-1; 8 nucleotides match TRBD2. Germline CDR1 and CDR2: SGHTA and FQGNSA. With V trimmed by 3 bases and J by 8 bases, 6 bases remained unmatched. CDR3 length: 14 amino acids. The CDR3: CASSFGGGYDEQFF. CDR3 nucleotides: TGTGCCAGCAGCTTCGGCGGGGGGTATGATGAGCAGTTCTTC.

This clonotype was recorded a few times. The chain links TRBV12-3 or TRBV12-4 to TRBJ1-3; possible D gene TRBD1, 6 bases. The CDR3 runs 14 residues. V shed 1 base and J shed 6 bases, with 10 bases lying between them. CDR3 DNA: TGTGCCAGCAGTTTAGTAGGACAGTTAAACACCATATATTTT. Protein sequence: CASSLVGQLNTIYF.

This clonotype was observed a few times. The genes are TRBV4-2 and TRBJ1-1, with D unclear. The V end was cut by 2 bases, the J end by 0 bases, with 10 bases between. CDR3 size: 15 residues. Germline CDR1 reads LGHNA; CDR2 reads YNFKEQ. CDR3 loop: CASSQSADMNTEAFF. CDR3 bases: TGTGCCAGCAGCCAATCGGCAGACATGAACACTGAAGCTTTCTTT.

This chain links TRBV11-2 with TRBJ2-3, with D perhaps TRBD2 (6 bases). Per germline, CDR1 SGHAT and CDR2 FQNNGV. The CDR3 has 15 residues. The ends were cut back, 3 bases at V and 2 bases at J, with 12 bases in the middle. CDR3 in DNA: TGTGCCAGCAGCTTGACCGGGACTTACACAGATACGCAGTATTTT. The encoded protein is CASSLTGTYTDTQYF.

CDR3 in amino acids: CASRPRLAGTNTGELFF. CDR3 nucleotide sequence: TGTGCCAGCAGGCCTAGACTAGCGGGAACCAACACCGGGGAGCTGTTTTTT. The V call is TRBV6-2 or TRBV6-3, the J call TRBJ2-2, with 11 bases aligning to TRBD2. The CDR3 covers 17 residues. Germline trimming cut 6 bases from V and 2 bases from J; bases unmatched to any gene: 8. The germline gives CDR1 MNHEY, CDR2 SVGEGT.

This clonotype was observed a handful of times. The chain couples TRBV12-3 or TRBV12-4 to TRBJ2-3, with a tentative D call TRBD1 (6 bases). CDR3 length: 18 amino acids. V lost 0 bases to trimming and J lost 4 bases, with 20 bases between them. CDR3 in DNA: TGTGCCAGCAGTTTAGCAAGGGGGTGGCTAGCTGGGCCAGATACGCAGTATTTT. It specifies CASSLARGWLAGPDTQYF.

The chain links TRBV13 to TRBJ2-7, with 7 bases identical to TRBD2. V lost 0 bases and J lost 2; bases outside the gene matches: 4. This CDR3 has 15 residues. Germline V CDR1 and CDR2: PRHDT, FYEKMQ (reference sequence). The CDR3 DNA follows: TGTGCCAGCAGCTTAGGGCGGGGGAGAGCCTACGAGCAGTACTTC. This encodes CASSLGRGRAYEQYF.

The chain has TRBV21-1 and TRBJ2-4; the table's D call of TRBD1 was not tested on the DNA. TRBV21-1 has pseudogene status. The CDR3 loop spans 15 amino acids. The CDR3 reads CASSDRDMGKNIQYF. Written as DNA, the CDR3 is TGTGCCAGCAGTGACAGGGATATGGGCAAAAACATTCAGTACTTC.

This clonotype was counted between two and nine times. The V gene is TRBV7-3, the J gene TRBJ2-1, with 8 bases lining up with TRBD2. V lost 1 base and J lost 5; bases outside the gene matches: 7. CDR1 SGHTA and CDR2 FQGTGA come from the germline V gene. The CDR3 spans 16 residues. CDR3 in amino acids: CASSLSPGGPHNEQFF. CDR3 sequence (DNA): TGTGCCAGCAGCTTAAGTCCGGGGGGGCCTCACAATGAGCAGTTCTTC.

There are many counts of this clonotype. The J gene is TRBJ2-1, the V gene TRBV7-9; 11 nucleotides line up with TRBD2. The CDR3 is 15 residues long. Germline values: CDR1 SEHNR, CDR2 FQNEAQ (reference sequence). The J segment lost 4 bases and the V segment lost 6 bases, leaving 5 bases of the junction unmatched. The CDR3, as DNA: TGTGCCAGCAGTTCTACTAGCGGGGGATACAATGAGCAGTTCTTC. Its protein is CASSSTSGGYNEQFF.

This clonotype was seen a handful of times. J is TRBJ1-2 and V is TRBV12-3 or TRBV12-4; the D is unclear. V gave up 7 bases and J gave up 2 bases, with 8 bases separating them. The CDR3 sequence is 12 residues long. The chain's CDR3 is CASTLGNYGYTF. The CDR3 nucleotides are TGTGCCAGCACCCTAGGGAACTATGGCTACACCTTC.

In its sample, this clonotype was seen a few times. The chain couples TRBV12-3 or TRBV12-4 to TRBJ2-7; D perhaps matches TRBD1 (5 bases). This CDR3 region has 14 residues. V lost 2 bases to trimming and J lost 5 bases, with 13 bases between them. This chain's CDR3 is CASSLSQGLDEQYF. CDR3 nucleotides: TGTGCCAGCAGTTTATCGCAGGGTTTGGACGAGCAGTACTTC.

Only a few counts were recorded for this clonotype. V is TRBV5-5 and J is TRBJ1-1, with D hard to call. In germline, CDR1 is SGHKS, CDR2 YYEKEE (reference sequence). Between the trimmed V and J ends, which lost 2 bases and 0 bases, there was a span of 8 bases. The CDR3 is made up of 14 amino acids. The CDR3 spells CASSFQRMNTEAFF. Written as DNA, the CDR3 is TGTGCCAGCAGCTTTCAACGGATGAACACTGAAGCTTTCTTT.

This clonotype was detected only a few times. The chain has TRBV7-9 and TRBJ2-7, with TRBD1 matching 9 bases. Germline V CDR1 and CDR2: SEHNR, FQNEAQ (reference sequence). This CDR3 has 15 residues. V trimming: 4 bases; J trimming: 3 bases; junction bases outside the gene matches: 7. The CDR3: CASSSADRGSYEQYF. The CDR3 DNA is TGTGCCAGCAGCTCGGCGGACAGGGGAAGCTACGAGCAGTACTTC.

The sample holds one count of this clonotype. The chain carries TRBV6-1 and TRBJ2-1; perhaps TRBD2 as D (6 bases). This CDR3 has 16 residues. In germline, CDR1 is MNHNS, CDR2 SASEGT. The V end was cut by 8 bases, the J end by 5 bases, with 22 bases between. DNA of the CDR3: TGTGCCAGCGGGACCCCTTCGGAGGGGCTCGACAATGAGCAGTTCTTC. Amino acids: CASGTPSEGLDNEQFF.

This chain links TRBV30 with TRBJ1-5, with a weak D call TRBD1 (5 bases). V shed 0 bases and J shed 3 bases, with 6 bases lying between them. CDR1 and CDR2 (germline): GTSNPN, SVGIG (reference sequence). The CDR3 runs 13 residues. CDR3 loop: CAWSVRDNQPQHF. As DNA, the CDR3 is TGTGCCTGGAGTGTCAGGGACAATCAGCCCCAGCATTTT.

This clonotype was counted only a few times. The V gene is TRBV7-9, the J gene TRBJ1-3; 8 positions agree with TRBD1. The ends lost 5 bases at V and 0 bases at J; junction bases unmatched: 6. Germline V gene data show CDR1 as SEHNR and CDR2 as FQNEAQ (reference sequence). The CDR3 is 16 amino acids. For the CDR3, the DNA is TGTGCCAGCAGCGCAGGGGGCCCCGTCTCTGGAAACACCATATATTTT. Its protein is CASSAGGPVSGNTIYF.

This clonotype appeared a few times. The chain carries TRBV11-2 and TRBJ2-3, with D perhaps TRBD1 (5 bases). The germline V gene encodes CDR1 SGHAT and CDR2 FQNNGV. CDR3 size: 13 residues. Trimming took 4 bases from V and 8 from J, leaving 13 bases between them. This CDR3 is CASSSRQYSTQYF. Written as DNA, the CDR3 is TGTGCCAGCAGCTCAAGACAGTATAGTACGCAGTATTTT. The entire variable domain, with the rest obtained from reference TRBV11-2 and TRBJ2-3, is as follows: EAGVAQSPRYKIIEKRQSVAFWCNPISGHATLYWYQQILGQGPKLLIQFQNNGVVDDSQLPKDRFSAERLKGVDSTLKIQPAKLEDSAVYLCASSSRQYSTQYFGPGTRLTVL.

This clonotype was seen a few times. The rearrangement joins TRBV5-1 to TRBJ2-3; D assignment may be TRBD1 or TRBD2 (6 bases each). CDR3 length: 12 residues. Germline V gene lookup returns CDR1 SGHRS and CDR2 YFSETQ. V was pared by 6 bases and J by 5 bases, with 10 bases between. CDR3 region: CASMGGGDTQYF. CDR3 sequence (DNA): TGCGCCAGCATGGGGGGCGGAGATACGCAGTATTTT.

In this sample, this clonotype turned up many times. The chain couples TRBV7-8 to TRBJ2-3, with 8 bases aligning to TRBD1. Germline V gene lookup returns CDR1 SGHVS and CDR2 FQNEAQ. CDR3 length: 16 residues. The V segment lost 0 bases and the J segment 2 bases; nucleotides outside the gene matches: 4. DNA for the CDR3: TGTGCCAGCAGCTTAGCCTGGCAGGGGGCCACAGATACGCAGTATTTT. It translates to CASSLAWQGATDTQYF.

This clonotype was detected only a few times. J is TRBJ2-1 and V is TRBV5-1, with 9 positions matching TRBD2. Germline-derived CDR1 and CDR2 are SGHRS and YFSETQ. J lost 0 bases, V lost 0 bases, and 4 bases had no gene match. The length of the CDR3 is 17 residues. CDR3 protein: CASSLVAGGSSYNEQFF. The CDR3 DNA reads TGCGCCAGCAGCTTGGTTGCGGGAGGGAGCTCCTACAATGAGCAGTTCTTC.

This clonotype has a handful of counts. The V gene is TRBV7-2, the J gene TRBJ2-3; a possible D gene is TRBD2 (6 bases). CDR3 length: 16 amino acids. The germline V and J ends were trimmed by 2 bases and 8 bases, with 20 bases remaining between them. Germline CDR1 SGHTA, CDR2 FQGNSA. The CDR3 DNA sequence: TGTGCCAGCAGCTTACGGGTGGGGGAGGAGCGGGTTACGCAGTATTTT. Residues: CASSLRVGEERVTQYF. The whole variable domain, remainder taken from reference TRBV7-2 and TRBJ2-3, is GAGVSQSPSNKVTEKGKDVELRCDPISGHTALYWYRQSLGQGLEFLIYFQGNSAPDKSGLPSDRFSAERTGGSVSTLTIQRTQQEDSAVYLCASSLRVGEERVTQYFGPGTRLTVL.

This clonotype was seen only a few times. The chain uses TRBV6-5 and TRBJ2-4; 8 bases align to TRBD1. The CDR3 loop spans 19 amino acids. Losses at the gene ends were 2 bases for V and 0 bases for J; bases not matched to a gene: 12. The germline gives CDR1 MNHEY, CDR2 SVGAGI. The CDR3 sequence: CASSYRISGTGEAKNIQYF. CDR3 nucleotides: TGTGCCAGCAGTTACCGGATCTCCGGGACAGGTGAAGCCAAAAACATTCAGTACTTC.

Only a few counts were recorded for this clonotype. V gene TRBV6-6 combines with J gene TRBJ1-2; TRBD1 matches at 12 bases. J was trimmed by 3 bases and V by 2 bases; bases with no gene match: 7. The V gene's germline CDR1 is MNHNY and CDR2 SVGAGI (reference sequence). This CDR3 contains 17 residues. Here the CDR3 DNA reads TGTGCCAGCAGTTACCAGGGACAGGGGGCAGGAGACTATGGCTACACCTTC. Its protein is CASSYQGQGAGDYGYTF.